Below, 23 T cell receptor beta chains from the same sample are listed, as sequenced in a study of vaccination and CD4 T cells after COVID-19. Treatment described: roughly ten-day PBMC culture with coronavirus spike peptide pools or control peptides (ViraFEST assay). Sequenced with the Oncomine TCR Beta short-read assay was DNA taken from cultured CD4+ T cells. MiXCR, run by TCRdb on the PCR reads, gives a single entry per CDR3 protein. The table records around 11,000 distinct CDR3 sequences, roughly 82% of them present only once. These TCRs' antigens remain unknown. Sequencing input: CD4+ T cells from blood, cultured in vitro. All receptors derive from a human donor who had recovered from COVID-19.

This CDR3 is CASTAPQRGRKNTEAFF. The CDR3 DNA reads as TGTGCCAGCACAGCACCTCAGAGGGGACGGAAGAACACTGAAGCTTTCTTT. The V and J genes are TRBV6-1 and TRBJ1-1, with D possibly being TRBD1 (5 bases). V lost 7 bases and J 1 base, leaving 22 bases between the germline ends. This CDR3 contains 17 residues. Germline CDR1 reads MNHNS; CDR2 reads SASEGT.

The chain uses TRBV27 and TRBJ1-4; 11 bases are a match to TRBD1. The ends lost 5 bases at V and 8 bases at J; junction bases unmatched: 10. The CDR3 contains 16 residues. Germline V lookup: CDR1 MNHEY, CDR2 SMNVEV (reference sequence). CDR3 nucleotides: TGTGCCAGCAGTCTAACCACCGGGACAGGGGGGGAAAAACTGTTTTTT. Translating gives CASSLTTGTGGEKLFF.

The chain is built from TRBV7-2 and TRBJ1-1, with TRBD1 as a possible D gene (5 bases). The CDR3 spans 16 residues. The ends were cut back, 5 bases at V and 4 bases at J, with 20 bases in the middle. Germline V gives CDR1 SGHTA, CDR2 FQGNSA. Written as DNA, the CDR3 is TGTGCCAGCAGCCAAGGCCGACAGCGACTCCGCACTGAAGCTTTCTTT. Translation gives CASSQGRQRLRTEAFF.

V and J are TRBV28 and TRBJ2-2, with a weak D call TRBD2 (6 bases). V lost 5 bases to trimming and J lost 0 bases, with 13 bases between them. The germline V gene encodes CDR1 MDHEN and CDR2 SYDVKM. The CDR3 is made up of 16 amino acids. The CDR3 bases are TGTGCCAGCAGTACCTCGGGAGCCCCGAACACCGGGGAGCTGTTTTTT. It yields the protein CASSTSGAPNTGELFF.

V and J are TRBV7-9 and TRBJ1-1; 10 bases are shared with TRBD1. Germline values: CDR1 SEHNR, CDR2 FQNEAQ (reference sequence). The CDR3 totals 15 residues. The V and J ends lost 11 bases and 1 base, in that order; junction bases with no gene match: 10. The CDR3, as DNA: TGTGCCTTGGGGACAGGGGTTATTCGGAACACTGAAGCTTTCTTT. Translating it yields CALGTGVIRNTEAFF.

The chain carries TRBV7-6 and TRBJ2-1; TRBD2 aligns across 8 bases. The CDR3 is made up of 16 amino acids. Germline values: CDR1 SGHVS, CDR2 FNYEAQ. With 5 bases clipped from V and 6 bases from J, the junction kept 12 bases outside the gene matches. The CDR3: CASSRAYGRAFNEQFF. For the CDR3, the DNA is TGTGCCAGCAGCCGTGCTTACGGGAGGGCATTCAATGAGCAGTTCTTC.

CDR3 region: CSALTGLAGGRDEQFF. The CDR3 DNA follows: TGCAGTGCTTTGACCGGACTAGCGGGAGGTAGGGATGAGCAGTTCTTC. The chain couples TRBV20-1 to TRBJ2-1, with TRBD2 matching over 14 bases. The CDR3 is 16 amino acids. J lost 8 bases, V lost 5 bases, and 11 bases had no gene match. The germline CDR1 and CDR2 sequences are DFQATT and SNEGSKA (reference sequence).

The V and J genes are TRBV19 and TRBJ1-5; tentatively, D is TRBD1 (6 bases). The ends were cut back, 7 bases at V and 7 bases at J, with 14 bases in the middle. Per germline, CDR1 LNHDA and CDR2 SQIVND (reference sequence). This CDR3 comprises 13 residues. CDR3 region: CASIRGNGQPQHF. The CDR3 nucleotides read TGTGCCAGTATTAGGGGGAATGGCCAGCCCCAGCATTTT.

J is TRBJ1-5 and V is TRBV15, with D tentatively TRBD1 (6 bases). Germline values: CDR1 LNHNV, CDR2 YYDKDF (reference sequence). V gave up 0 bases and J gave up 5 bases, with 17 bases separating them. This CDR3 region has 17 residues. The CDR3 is CATSRDWGKGVYQPQHF. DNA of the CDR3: TGTGCCACCAGCAGAGATTGGGGAAAGGGGGTGTATCAGCCCCAGCATTTT.

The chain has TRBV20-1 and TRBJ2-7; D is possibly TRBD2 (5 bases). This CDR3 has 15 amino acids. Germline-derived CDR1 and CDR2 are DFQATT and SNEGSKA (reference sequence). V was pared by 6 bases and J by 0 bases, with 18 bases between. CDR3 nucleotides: TGCAGTGCCCGGTGGGCTAGCCGTAACTCCTACGAGCAGTACTTC. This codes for CSARWASRNSYEQYF.

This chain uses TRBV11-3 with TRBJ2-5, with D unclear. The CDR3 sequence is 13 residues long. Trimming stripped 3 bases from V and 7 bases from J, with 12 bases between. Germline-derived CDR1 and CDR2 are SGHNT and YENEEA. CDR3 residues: CASSFRTSGTQYF. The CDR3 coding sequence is TGTGCCAGCAGCTTTAGGACCTCGGGGACCCAGTACTTC.

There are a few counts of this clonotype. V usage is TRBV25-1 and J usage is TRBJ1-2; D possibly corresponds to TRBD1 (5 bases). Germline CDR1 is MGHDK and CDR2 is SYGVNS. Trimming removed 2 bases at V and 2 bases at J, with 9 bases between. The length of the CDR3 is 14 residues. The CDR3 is CASSELGRNYGYTF. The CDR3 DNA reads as TGTGCCAGCAGTGAACTGGGACGCAACTATGGCTACACCTTC.

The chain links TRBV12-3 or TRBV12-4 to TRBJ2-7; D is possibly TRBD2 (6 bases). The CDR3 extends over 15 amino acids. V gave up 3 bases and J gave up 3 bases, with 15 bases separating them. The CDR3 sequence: CASSFSTGTGYEQYF. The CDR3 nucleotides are TGTGCCAGCAGTTTCTCTACCGGGACTGGCTACGAGCAGTACTTC.

The CDR3 DNA reads TGTGCCAGCAGTTACTCGATGGGGACAGGGATATTGCGAGATACGCAGTATTTT. Protein product: CASSYSMGTGILRDTQYF. This rearrangement joins TRBV6-5 to TRBJ2-3; 9 bases are a match to TRBD1. This CDR3 has 18 residues. V was clipped by 0 bases and J by 5 bases; unmatched bases: 12. CDR1 and CDR2 (germline): MNHEY, SVGAGI.

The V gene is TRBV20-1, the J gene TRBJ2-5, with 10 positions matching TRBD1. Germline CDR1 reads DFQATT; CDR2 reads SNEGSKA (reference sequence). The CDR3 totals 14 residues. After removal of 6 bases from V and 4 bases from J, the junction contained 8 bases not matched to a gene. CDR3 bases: TGCAGTGCGCGTCGGACAGGGGGTAGAGAGACCCAGTACTTC. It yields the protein CSARRTGGRETQYF.

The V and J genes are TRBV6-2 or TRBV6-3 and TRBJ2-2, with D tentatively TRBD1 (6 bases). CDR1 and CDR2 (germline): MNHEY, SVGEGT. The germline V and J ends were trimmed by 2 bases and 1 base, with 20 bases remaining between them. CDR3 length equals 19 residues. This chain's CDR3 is CASSYPKKATGRNTGELFF. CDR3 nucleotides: TGTGCCAGCAGTTACCCCAAGAAAGCAACAGGGAGGAACACCGGGGAGCTGTTTTTT.

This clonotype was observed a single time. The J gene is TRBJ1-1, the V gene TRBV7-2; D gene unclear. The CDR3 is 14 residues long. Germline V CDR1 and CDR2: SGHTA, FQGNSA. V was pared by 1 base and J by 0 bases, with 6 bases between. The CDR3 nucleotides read TGTGCCAGCAGCTTAGTCCCCATGAACACTGAAGCTTTCTTT. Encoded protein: CASSLVPMNTEAFF.

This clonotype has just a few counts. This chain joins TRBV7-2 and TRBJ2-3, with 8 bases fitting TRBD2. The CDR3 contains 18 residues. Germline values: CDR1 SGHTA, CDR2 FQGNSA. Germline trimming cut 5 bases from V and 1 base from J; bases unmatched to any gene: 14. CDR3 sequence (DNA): TGTGCCAGCAGCCCTCGCCTACTAGCGGTGAGACGCACAGATACGCAGTATTTT. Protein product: CASSPRLLAVRRTDTQYF.

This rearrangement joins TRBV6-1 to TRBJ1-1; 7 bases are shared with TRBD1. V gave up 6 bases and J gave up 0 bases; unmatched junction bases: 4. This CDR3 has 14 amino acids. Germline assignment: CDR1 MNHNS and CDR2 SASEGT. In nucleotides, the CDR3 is TGTGCCAGCAGCCTCAGGGGGATGAACACTGAAGCTTTCTTT. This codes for CASSLRGMNTEAFF.

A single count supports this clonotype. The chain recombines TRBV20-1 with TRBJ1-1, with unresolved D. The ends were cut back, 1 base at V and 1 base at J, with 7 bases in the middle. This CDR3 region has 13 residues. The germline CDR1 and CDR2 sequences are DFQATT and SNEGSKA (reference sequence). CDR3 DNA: TGCAGTGCTAGAGTGGGCTGGAACACTGAAGCTTTCTTT. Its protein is CSARVGWNTEAFF.

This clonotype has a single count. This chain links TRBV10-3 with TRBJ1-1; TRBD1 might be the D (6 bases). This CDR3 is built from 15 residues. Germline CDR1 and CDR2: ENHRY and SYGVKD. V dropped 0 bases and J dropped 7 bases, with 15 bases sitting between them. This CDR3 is CAISESGGHGGEAFF. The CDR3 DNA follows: TGTGCCATCAGTGAGTCTGGGGGACACGGGGGTGAAGCTTTCTTT.

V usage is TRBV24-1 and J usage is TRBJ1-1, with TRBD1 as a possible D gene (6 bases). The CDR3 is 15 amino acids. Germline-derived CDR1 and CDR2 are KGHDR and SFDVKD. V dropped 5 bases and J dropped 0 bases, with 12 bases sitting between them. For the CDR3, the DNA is TGTGCCACCAGTGTTAAGACAGGAGTGAACACTGAAGCTTTCTTT. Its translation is CATSVKTGVNTEAFF.

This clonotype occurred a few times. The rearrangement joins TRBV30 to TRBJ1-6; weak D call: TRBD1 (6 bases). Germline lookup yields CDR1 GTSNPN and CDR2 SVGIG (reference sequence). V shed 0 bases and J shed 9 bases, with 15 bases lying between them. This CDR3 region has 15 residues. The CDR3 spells CAWSVSGTLISPLHF. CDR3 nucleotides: TGTGCCTGGAGTGTATCAGGGACACTTATTTCACCCCTCCACTTT.